Listed below are T cell receptor beta chains from one sample, sequenced in a study of post-analysis software for immune sequencing data. TCRdb re-called the PCR reads through MiXCR, storing one row per CDR3 protein. The sample lists hundreds of thousands of distinct CDR3 sequences; roughly 45% were seen once. Sample: blood. The receptors originated from a girl between 5 and 17 years old with multiple sclerosis. Both conserved end residues are part of each CDR3. D genes are given only for firm matches. Expanded clones are given a class, and other clones once, few, many or no size at all.

V gene	J gene	clone size	D gene	CDR3 DNA	CDR3 protein
TRBV29-1	TRBJ2-1	-	-	TGCAGTATGAGGAACAGGGACCTCAATGAGCAGTTCTTC	CSMRNRDLNEQFF
TRBV28	TRBJ1-2	-	-	TGTGCCAGCAGTTTTGTCCAGACGCGGCTCTATGGCTACACCTTC	CASSFVQTRLYGYTF
TRBV29-1	TRBJ1-4	-	-	TGCAGCGTTGCCAGGGGAGGGTCAACTAGTGAAAAACTGTTTTTT	CSVARGGSTSEKLFF
TRBV12-3/TRBV12-4	TRBJ2-5	few	-	TGTGCCAGCAGGTACCGGGCCCTGGGCTACAATGAGCAGTACTTC	CASRYRALGYNEQYF
TRBV12-5	TRBJ2-1	-	-	TGTGCTAGTGGTTCTACAGGGTACGGTGAGCAGTTCTTC	CASGSTGYGEQFF
TRBV7-6	TRBJ2-3	few	TRBD1	TGTGCCAGCACCCTACGTGGACAGGGGAAAACAGATACGCAGTATTTT	CASTLRGQGKTDTQYF
TRBV5-1	TRBJ2-3	few	TRBD1	TGCGCCAGCAGCTTCGGCAGGGACAGGGGCACAGATACGCAGTATTTT	CASSFGRDRGTDTQYF
TRBV5-1	TRBJ2-7	-	-	TGCTCCAGCAGCTTGATGGGGGCGGATTACGAGCAGTACTTC	CSSSLMGADYEQYF
TRBV12-3/TRBV12-4	TRBJ2-7	few	TRBD2	TGTGCCAGCAGTTTATCAAGCGGGAGGGCTTTCTACGAGCAGTACTTC	CASSLSSGRAFYEQYF
TRBV4-1	TRBJ2-7	-	-	TGCGCCAGCAGCCAACCCCGAACGCGACCAGGCGAGCAGTACTTC	CASSQPRTRPGEQYF